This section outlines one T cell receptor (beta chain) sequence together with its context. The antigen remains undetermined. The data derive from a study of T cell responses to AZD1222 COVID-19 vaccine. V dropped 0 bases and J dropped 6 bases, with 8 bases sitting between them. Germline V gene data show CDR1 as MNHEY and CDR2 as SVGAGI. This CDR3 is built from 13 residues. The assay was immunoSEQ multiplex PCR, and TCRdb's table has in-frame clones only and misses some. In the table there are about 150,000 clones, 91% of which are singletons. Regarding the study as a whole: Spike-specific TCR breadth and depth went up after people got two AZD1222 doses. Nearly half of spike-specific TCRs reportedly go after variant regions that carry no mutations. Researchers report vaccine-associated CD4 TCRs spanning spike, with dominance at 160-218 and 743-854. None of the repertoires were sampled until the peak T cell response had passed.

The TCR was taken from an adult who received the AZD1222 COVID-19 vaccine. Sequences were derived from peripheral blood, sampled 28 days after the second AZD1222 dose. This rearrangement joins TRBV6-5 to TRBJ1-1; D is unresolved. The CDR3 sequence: CASSYSNRAEAFF. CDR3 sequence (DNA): TGTGCCAGCAGTTACTCTAACCGGGCTGAAGCTTTCTTT.